This passage covers 17 T cell receptor beta chains from one sample sequenced in a study of blood T cell repertoires in COVID-19. Some clones are missing from TCRdb's copy, which holds only in-frame ones; the method was immunoSEQ multiplex PCR. This repertoire shows 110,000 or so clones, approximately 89% found once; its top ten account for more than 5%. The sample comprised peripheral blood. The receptors were sampled from a woman aged 60-70 years with COVID-19, enrolled during active disease.

This chain joins TRBV3-1 (or the pseudogene TRBV3-2) and TRBJ1-4; D call uncertain. Trimming left V 0 bases short and J 6 bases short, with 8 bases between. Germline V gene lookup returns CDR1 LGHDT and CDR2 YNNKEL (reference sequence). The CDR3 length is 14 residues. The CDR3 spells CASSQDVSDEKLFF. The CDR3 DNA is TGTGCCAGCAGCCAAGATGTATCAGATGAAAAACTGTTTTTT.

This clone came up once. The chain links TRBV19 to TRBJ2-6, with TRBD1 as a possible D gene (6 bases). This CDR3 spans 15 amino acids. V dropped 6 bases and J dropped 1 base, with 10 bases sitting between them. Germline V lookup: CDR1 LNHDA, CDR2 SQIVND (reference sequence). Written as DNA, the CDR3 is TGTGCCAGTAGCATACAGGGTTCTGGGGCCAACGTCCTGACTTTC. This translates into CASSIQGSGANVLTF.

In the case of this clone: A junction boundary mismatches the germline segment, possibly from a read error. J is TRBJ2-1 and V is TRBV7-7; TRBD2 is a possible D gene (5 bases). Germline values: CDR1 SSHAT, CDR2 FNYEAQ (reference sequence). The CDR3 is made up of 13 amino acids. Here the CDR3 DNA reads TGTGCTAGCAGCTTAGACTACCACAATGAGCAGTTCTTC. It yields the protein CASSLDYHNEQFF. Combining the CDR3 with reference TRBV7-7 and TRBJ2-1 gives the whole variable domain GAGVSQSPRYKVTKRGQDVTLRCDPISSHATLYWYQQALGQGPEFLTYFNYEAQPDKSGLPSDRFSAERPEGSISTLTIQRTEQRDSAMYRCASSLDYHNEQFFGPGTRLTVL.

This clone came up a few times. DNA of the CDR3: TGTGCCTGGACCCGGACTCTGAACACTGAAGCTTTCTTT. Protein: CAWTRTLNTEAFF. V gene TRBV30 combines with J gene TRBJ1-1; D is undetermined. Per the germline V gene, CDR1 is GTSNPN and CDR2 is SVGIG (reference sequence). V lost 4 bases to trimming and J lost 0 bases, with 9 bases between them. CDR3 length: 13 residues.

This clone was seen a few times. CDR3 bases: TGCAGCGCCGCCGCCGCGTCAGGGAGGTACGAGCAGTACTTC. As protein: CSAAAASGRYEQYF. V gene TRBV29-1 combines with J gene TRBJ2-7; D is perhaps TRBD2 (6 bases). The CDR3 covers 14 residues. The V and J ends lost 7 bases and 4 bases respectively, with 20 bases between them. The germline CDR1 and CDR2 sequences are SQVTM and ANQGSEA.

This chain links TRBV9 with TRBJ2-2, with 8 bases identical to TRBD2. CDR3 length: 15 residues. V trimming: 2 bases; J trimming: 0 bases; junction bases outside the gene matches: 0. Germline values: CDR1 SGDLS, CDR2 YYNGEE. This chain's CDR3 is CASSVSGANTGELFF. In DNA form, the CDR3 reads TGTGCCAGCAGCGTTAGCGGGGCGAACACCGGGGAGCTGTTTTTT.

The CDR3 nucleotides read TGTGCCAGCAGTCAGGGGGCGCGTCCTAGCTACACCTTC. Translating gives CASSQGARPSYTF. The J gene is TRBJ1-2, the V gene TRBV25-1; 8 nucleotides line up with TRBD1. The V and J ends lost 5 bases and 9 bases, in that order; junction bases with no gene match: 8. Germline lookup yields CDR1 MGHDK and CDR2 SYGVNS. The CDR3 has 13 residues.

This clone was observed once. This chain joins TRBV19 and TRBJ1-6, with 7 positions matching TRBD1. The germline V gene has CDR1 LNHDA and CDR2 SQIVND (reference sequence). The trim removed 3 bases at V and 4 bases at J, leaving 3 bases unmatched. This CDR3 is 15 amino acids long. The CDR3 region is CASSIPGQYNSPLHF. The CDR3 coding sequence is TGTGCCAGTAGTATCCCGGGACAGTATAATTCACCCCTCCACTTT.

This chain joins TRBV11-2 and TRBJ2-7; a possible D gene is TRBD2 (5 bases). V lost 6 bases and J lost 4, with 13 bases in between. Germline assignment: CDR1 SGHAT and CDR2 FQNNGV. The CDR3 contains 13 residues. This CDR3 is CASRDGKIYEQYF. The DNA for the CDR3 is TGTGCCAGCAGGGACGGGAAGATATACGAGCAGTACTTC.

There are a few counts of this clone. V gene TRBV2 combines with J gene TRBJ1-1; 7 nucleotides match TRBD1. Germline V gene lookup returns CDR1 SNHLY and CDR2 FYNNEI. This CDR3 has 15 amino acids. Trimming cost V 9 bases and J 5 bases; bases outside gene matches: 15. The CDR3 spells CASTTRDRVGTEAFF. For the CDR3, the DNA is TGTGCCAGTACTACTCGAGACAGGGTAGGGACTGAAGCTTTCTTT.

The chain uses TRBV18 and TRBJ1-1; perhaps TRBD1 as D (5 bases). The CDR3 is 12 residues long. The V and J ends lost 3 bases and 10 bases respectively, with 12 bases between them. Germline assignment: CDR1 KGHSH and CDR2 LQKENI. This CDR3 is CASSPDGGGAFF. For the CDR3, the DNA is TGTGCCAGCTCACCGGACGGGGGAGGAGCTTTCTTT.

The V call is TRBV7-9, the J call TRBJ1-4; D not resolved. The CDR3 is 14 residues long. Germline lookup yields CDR1 SEHNR and CDR2 FQNEAQ (reference sequence). The germline V and J ends were trimmed by 1 base and 8 bases, with 11 bases remaining between them. The CDR3 DNA reads TGTGCCAGCAGCTTAGGGCAGACTCGGGAAAAACTGTTTTTT. This sequence encodes CASSLGQTREKLFF.

V usage is TRBV3-1 (or the pseudogene TRBV3-2) and J usage is TRBJ1-3; D possibly corresponds to TRBD1 (6 bases). Germline CDR1 is LGHDT and CDR2 is YNNKEL (reference sequence). V was cut by 0 bases and J by 3 bases, with 15 bases left in between. This CDR3 is 17 amino acids long. This CDR3 reads CASSQDYRAGDGNTIYF. As DNA, the CDR3 is TGTGCCAGCAGCCAAGATTACCGGGCAGGGGATGGAAACACCATATATTTT.

This chain links TRBV7-3 with TRBJ2-2; no firm D call. The germline CDR1 and CDR2 sequences are SGHTA and FQGTGA. The CDR3 contains 14 residues. V was pared by 2 bases and J by 8 bases, with 12 bases between. CDR3 in amino acids: CASSLGPGSGELFF. For the CDR3, the DNA is TGTGCCAGCAGCTTAGGGCCAGGATCGGGGGAGCTGTTTTTT.

The chain uses TRBV11-2 and TRBJ1-1; 7 positions match TRBD1. Trimming removed 0 bases from V and 2 bases from J; junction bases left unmatched: 15. Germline-derived CDR1 and CDR2 are SGHAT and FQNNGV. The CDR3 is 19 amino acids. The DNA of the CDR3 is TGTGCCAGCAGCTTAGATCTTATGGGTTGGGCAGGGGGAAACACTGAAGCTTTCTTT. Encoded protein: CASSLDLMGWAGGNTEAFF.

The V and J genes are TRBV20-1 and TRBJ2-3, with unresolved D. Germline CDR1 is DFQATT and CDR2 is SNEGSKA (reference sequence). CDR3 size: 11 residues. With 5 bases removed from V and 4 bases from J, the gap between germline ends came to 7 bases. The CDR3 region is CSAPVSDTQYF. CDR3 sequence (DNA): TGCAGTGCTCCGGTGTCAGATACGCAGTATTTT.

The gene calls are TRBV6-4 and TRBJ1-6, with D maybe TRBD1 (6 bases). The V gene lost 6 bases and the J gene lost 9 bases, with 21 bases spanning the gap. Germline V CDR1 and CDR2: MRHNA, SNTAGT. This CDR3 has 16 residues. CDR3 nucleotide sequence: TGTGCCAGCAGACGTCGCTGGGGGCTAAGGTGTTCACCCCTCCACTTT. Translating it yields CASRRRWGLRCSPLHF.